This record looks at one T cell receptor (beta chain) sequence and its context. The specificity of this receptor is unknown. The source of the sample is a study of CXCR3-negative and CXCR3-positive naive CD8 T cells (dated by TCRdb to the late 2010s). Regarding the research as a whole: About 135 million TRB reads were obtained in total, roughly 1.5 +/- 0.3 million reads per library. Diversity and physicochemical repertoire analyses covered approximately 10 donors pooled from two independent experiments. Naive subsets from several donors and memory cells from 3 donors were included in the TRBV-TRBJ cluster analysis.

On the study overall, not on this receptor specifically: Both naive subsets had comparably high repertoire diversity, while memory CD8+ T cells had much lower repertoire diversity. Because surface CD5, which is linked to self-reactivity in mice, was comparable between the naive subsets, TCR interaction strength was also inferred from the physicochemical properties of TRB CDR3s. Naive CXCR3-negative and CXCR3-positive cells from the same donor showed similar TRBV-TRBJ usage, whereas memory cells showed distinct patterns. Compared with CXCR3-negative naive cells, CXCR3-positive naive cells had TRB CDR3s with higher hydrophobicity (lower Kidera factor 4), lower energy, and higher strength and volume indices. Freshly isolated PBMCs were used for most assays because CXCR3 expression went down partially after cryopreservation.

Taken from cysteine to phenylalanine, the CDR3 has 15 residues. Nucleotide data are not available. CDR1 and CDR2 were assigned from the germline V gene as SGHRS and YFSETQ. For every CD8+ T cell subset, hundreds of thousands of cells were flow-sorted straight into RLT lysis buffer, and each subset was sorted in triplicate. Naive CD8+ T cells were defined stringently as CD45RO-CCR7+CD27+CD95- to exclude memory contaminants. Standard density gradient centrifugation was used to isolate peripheral blood mononuclear cells from buffy coats. A FACSAria III was used to flow-sort naive CD8+ T cells into CXCR3-negative and CXCR3-positive populations. Total RNA was extracted from sorted cells using an RNeasy Mini Kit. The instrument given in TCRdb is NextSeq 550. The Human TCR Profiling Kit (MiLaboratory) was used to make UMI-labeled 5' RACE TRB cDNA libraries. The full amount of extracted RNA was used for cDNA synthesis, and the full amount of resulting cDNA was used for PCR amplification. Libraries were prepared in parallel using an identical number of PCR cycles. As for the original processing: With a minimum of two reads required per UMI, MIGEC and MiXCR pulled out about 57,000 +/- 9,900 unique UMI-labeled TRB cDNA molecules from each library. Each library averaged about 37,000 +/- 9,700 functional in-frame TRB CDR3 nucleotide clonotypes without stop codons. Diversity metrics, including normalized Shannon-Wiener and Chao1, were computed in VDJtools after downsampling to 5000 UMI-labeled TRB molecules per sample. Clonotype-size-weighted physicochemical properties of the central five CDR3 residues (interaction energy, strength, volume and Kidera factor 4) were computed in VDJtools. With the reads reprocessed by TCRdb, a single entry stands for each CDR3 protein sequence and no DNA is reported. These V and J calls originate from TCRdb's pipeline instead of the authors' own analysis. The table for this sample shows 150,000 to 180,000 distinct CDR3 sequences. Clones ranked in the top ten supply under 0.5% of the sample.

The sample consisted of naive CXCR3+ CD8+ T cells from blood. The label giving this sample's cell subset or site can be read as: CD45RO-CCR7+CD27+CD95- naive CD8+ T cells expressing CXCR3 (TNR3+). Recombination connected TRBV5-1 to TRBJ1-3; TCRdb names TRBD1, which stays unverified in the absence of DNA. The receptor's source is a human donor in good health. Some clones in this sample may be carry-over from other donors' samples. CDR3 reads: CASSLDPAQGNTIYF.